This T cell receptor beta chain was obtained from a study of regulatory T cells in long-lasting Graves disease. Study-level information: The study counted Graves' disease as persistent given over 5 years of antithyroid drugs and positive TSH receptor antibodies.

Through Arm-PCR of CDR3 regions and iRepertoire HTBI primers, TCR beta libraries were built. TCRdb reprocessed the multiplex PCR reads with MiXCR, giving one entry per CDR3 protein. The repertoire holds 700,000 or so distinct CDR3 sequences, with around 30% as singletons. Documented time point: persistent/refractory GD, antithyroid drugs over 5 years with positive TRAb. There was RNA extracted from PBMCs, and the TCR library was made from it. Guidelines of the American Thyroid Association were used to diagnose Graves' disease. The CDR3 has 15 amino acids. Germline-derived CDR1 and CDR2 are LNHDA and SQIVND (reference sequence). V was trimmed by 4 bases and J by 7 bases, leaving 17 bases between them. This clonotype showed up just a few times. Its antigen is unknown. Overall study results and limits: Less diverse TCR repertoires were seen in persistent Graves' patients than in newly diagnosed ones. Only peripheral blood was studied, not thyroid tissue.

This receptor was taken from a female donor with Graves disease. Source: peripheral blood mononuclear cells (PBMCs), taken when the disease was refractory, from a patient treated with antithyroid drugs. The J gene is TRBJ1-5, the V gene TRBV19; D unresolved. The CDR3 DNA is TGTGCCAGTAGTAAGAGTGGGGAAGGTAACCAGCCCCAGCATTTT. Protein product: CASSKSGEGNQPQHF.